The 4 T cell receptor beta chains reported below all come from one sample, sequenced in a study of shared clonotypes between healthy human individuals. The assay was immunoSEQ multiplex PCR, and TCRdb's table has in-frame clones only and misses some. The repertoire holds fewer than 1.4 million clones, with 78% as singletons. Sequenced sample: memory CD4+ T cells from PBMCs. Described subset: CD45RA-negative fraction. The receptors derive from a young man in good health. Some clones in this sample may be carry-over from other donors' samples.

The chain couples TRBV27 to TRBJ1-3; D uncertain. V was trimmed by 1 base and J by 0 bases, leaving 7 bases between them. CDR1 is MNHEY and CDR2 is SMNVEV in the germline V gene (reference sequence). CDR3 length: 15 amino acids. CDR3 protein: CASSLWRHSGNTIYF. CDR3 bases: TGTGCCAGCAGTTTATGGAGGCACTCTGGAAACACCATATATTTT.

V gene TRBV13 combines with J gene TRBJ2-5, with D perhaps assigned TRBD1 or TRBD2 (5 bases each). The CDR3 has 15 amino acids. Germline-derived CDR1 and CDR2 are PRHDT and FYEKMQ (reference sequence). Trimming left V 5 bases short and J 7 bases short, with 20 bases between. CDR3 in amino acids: CASSAQGTVKRTQYF. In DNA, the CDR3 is TGTGCCAGCAGCGCGCAAGGGACGGTCAAGAGGACCCAGTACTTC.

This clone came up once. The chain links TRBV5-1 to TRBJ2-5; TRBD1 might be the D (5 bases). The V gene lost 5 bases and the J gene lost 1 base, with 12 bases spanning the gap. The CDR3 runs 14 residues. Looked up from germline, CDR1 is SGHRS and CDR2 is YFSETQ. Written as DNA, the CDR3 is TGCGCCAGCAGAACAGGCCCTATCCAAGAGACCCAGTACTTC. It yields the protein CASRTGPIQETQYF.

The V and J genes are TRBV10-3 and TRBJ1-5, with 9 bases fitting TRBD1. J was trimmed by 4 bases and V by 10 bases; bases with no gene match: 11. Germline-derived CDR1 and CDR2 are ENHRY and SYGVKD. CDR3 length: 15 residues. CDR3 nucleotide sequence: TGTGCCACCGGGACAGGGAAAGGATCTAATCAGCCCCAGCATTTT. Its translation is CATGTGKGSNQPQHF.